This TCR beta chain was identified in a study of blood T cells in healthy people across ages. Study-level findings and limits: TCR beta diversity, measured per million T cells, fell in a roughly linear way with age.

In its sample, this clonotype was seen many times. Its antigen remains unknown. For the second PCR, which ran for about 7 to 11 cycles, a sample-barcoded 5' primer and a J-beta primer mix were used. TCRdb reprocessed the 5' RACE reads via MiXCR and lists one record per CDR3 protein. Here the sample spans hundreds of thousands of distinct CDR3 sequences, around 45% being singletons. Every sample gave at least 5 micrograms of total RNA when it was extracted. The sample comprised blood. This receptor was obtained from an elderly man in good health.

In DNA, the CDR3 is TGTGCCAGCAGCCAAGCCCTGGGCCGTCGGAACCCGTTCGGTTACAATGAGCAGTTCTTC. Translation: CASSQALGRRNPFGYNEQFF. V and J are TRBV14 and TRBJ2-1; no firm D call. V dropped 1 base and J dropped 4 bases, with 26 bases sitting between them. The CDR3 runs 20 residues. Per the germline V gene, CDR1 is SGHDN and CDR2 is FVKESK.